Only a few counts were recorded for the clone carrying this T cell receptor (beta chain). The data were obtained in a study of T cells in Graves' hyperthyroidism and ophthalmopathy. V was trimmed by 4 bases and J by 3 bases, leaving 9 bases between them. The CDR3 loop spans 14 amino acids. Germline values: CDR1 LNHDA, CDR2 SQIVND (reference sequence). RNA transcripts were the template for amplifying TCR beta CDR3 regions. The HTBI primer set served for first-round RT-PCR of the TCR CDR3. TCRdb processed the multiplex PCR reads anew with MiXCR; each CDR3 protein has one entry. The sample has around 620,000 distinct CDR3 sequences; roughly 15% are singletons.

The source of this sequence is a woman aged 25 to 39 with Graves' hyperthyroidism. This chain joins TRBV19 and TRBJ2-2; weak D call: TRBD2 (5 bases). Sequenced material: blood. The CDR3 here is CASSKRHYTGELFF. In DNA, the CDR3 is TGTGCCAGTAGTAAGCGGCATTACACCGGGGAGCTGTTTTTT. The full variable domain, with the rest looked up from reference TRBV19 and TRBJ2-2, is DGGITQSPKYLFRKEGQNVTLSCEQNLNHDAMYWYRQDPGQGLRLIYYSQIVNDFQKGDIAEGYSVSREKKESFPLTVTSAQKNPTAFYLCASSKRHYTGELFFGEGSRLTVL.